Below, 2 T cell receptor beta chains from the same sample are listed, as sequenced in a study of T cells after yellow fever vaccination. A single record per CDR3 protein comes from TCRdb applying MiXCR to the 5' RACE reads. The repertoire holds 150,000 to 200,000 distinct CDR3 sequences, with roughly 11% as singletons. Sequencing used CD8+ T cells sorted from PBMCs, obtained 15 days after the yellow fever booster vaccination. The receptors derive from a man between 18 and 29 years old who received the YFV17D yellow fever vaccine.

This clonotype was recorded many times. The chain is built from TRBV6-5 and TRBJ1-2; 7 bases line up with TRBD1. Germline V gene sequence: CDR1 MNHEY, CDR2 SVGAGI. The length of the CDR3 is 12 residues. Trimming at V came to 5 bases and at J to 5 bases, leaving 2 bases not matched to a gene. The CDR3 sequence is CASSDRVYGYTF. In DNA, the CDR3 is TGTGCCAGCAGTGACAGGGTTTATGGCTACACCTTC.

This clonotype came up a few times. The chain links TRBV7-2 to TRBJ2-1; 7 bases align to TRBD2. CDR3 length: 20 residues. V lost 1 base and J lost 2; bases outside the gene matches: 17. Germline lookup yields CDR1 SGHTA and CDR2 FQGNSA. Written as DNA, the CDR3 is TGTGCCAGCAGCTTAGGGAAGATTGTTAGACGGGGGGAACCCTACAATGAGCAGTTCTTC. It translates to CASSLGKIVRRGEPYNEQFF.